A single count supports the clone carrying this T cell receptor beta chain. Its antigen is unknown. The data belong to a study of graft-versus-host responses after intestinal transplantation. The wider study: Transplants given to recipients were multivisceral, liver-intestinal, or isolated intestinal. Findings and caveats of the study: Circulating GvH clone levels at their peak were associated with HvG declines (early post-transplant).

Profiling relied on immunoSEQ multiplex PCR, and the TCRdb table lists in-frame clones only, not all of them. The repertoire holds some 84,000 clones, with roughly four fifths as singletons. Trimming cost V 3 bases and J 8 bases, with 11 bases left between them. Per the germline V gene, CDR1 is MNHEY and CDR2 is SMNVEV (reference sequence). The CDR3 consists of 12 residues. The chain uses TRBV27 and TRBJ2-7, with D possibly TRBD1 on 5 matching bases. The input for sequencing was unstimulated CD4+ T cells sorted from spleen or lymph node cells, taken before intestinal transplant. The receptor's source is a human donor who received an intestinal transplant. Here the CDR3 reads CASSFRMGQQYF. The CDR3 DNA reads TGTGCCAGCAGTTTTAGAATGGGGCAGCAGTACTTC.